A single sample is the source of the 30 T cell receptor beta chains below, sequenced in a study of blood T cell repertoires in COVID-19. The protocol was immunoSEQ multiplex PCR, while the TCRdb copy is restricted to in-frame clones and leaves out a portion. The sample lists 70,000 or so clones; over 60% were seen once. Sequenced material: peripheral blood. The receptors come from a human donor in a cohort sampled during active COVID-19.

The chain recombines TRBV5-4 with TRBJ1-6; tentatively, D is TRBD1 (6 bases). The germline V and J ends were trimmed by 8 bases and 9 bases, with 15 bases remaining between them. CDR1 and CDR2 (germline): SGHNT, YYREEE (reference sequence). This CDR3 is built from 13 residues. CDR3 protein: CASSRDISSPLHF. The CDR3, as DNA: TGTGCCAGTTCCCGGGACATTAGTTCACCCCTCCACTTT.

This clone came up a few times. This chain uses TRBV28 with TRBJ1-2; weak D call: TRBD1 (5 bases). The CDR3 is 13 residues long. Trimming shortened V by 10 bases and J by 7 bases, and 19 bases separated the two germline ends. CDR1 and CDR2 from the germline V gene are MDHEN and SYDVKM. The CDR3 reads CATRGAGFTGYTF. Here the CDR3 DNA reads TGTGCCACCCGCGGGGCAGGCTTTACTGGCTACACCTTC.

This sequence joins TRBV6-6 and TRBJ2-2, with 7 bases identical to TRBD1. Per the germline V gene, CDR1 is MNHNY and CDR2 is SVGAGI (reference sequence). The length of the CDR3 is 16 residues. J was trimmed by 3 bases and V by 7 bases; bases with no gene match: 11. Here the CDR3 DNA reads TGTGCCAGCATTAAGCCCCGGGACAGCTACACCGGGGAGCTGTTTTTT. This sequence encodes CASIKPRDSYTGELFF.

This chain links TRBV15 with TRBJ1-5; 12 bases align to TRBD1. Germline V gene lookup returns CDR1 LNHNV and CDR2 YYDKDF (reference sequence). Losses at the gene ends were 3 bases for V and 7 bases for J; bases not matched to a gene: 1. The CDR3 consists of 14 residues. The CDR3 spells CATSRGQGAQPQHF. CDR3 nucleotides: TGTGCCACCAGCAGGGGACAGGGGGCACAGCCCCAGCATTTT.

The chain uses TRBV9 and TRBJ2-7; 9 bases fit TRBD1. Per germline, CDR1 SGDLS and CDR2 YYNGEE. This CDR3 comprises 14 residues. The V and J ends lost 5 bases and 3 bases, in that order; junction bases with no gene match: 6. Here the CDR3 reads CASSPAGQGYEQYF. In DNA, the CDR3 is TGTGCCAGCAGTCCCGCGGGACAGGGCTACGAGCAGTACTTC.

The rearrangement links TRBV3-1 (or the pseudogene TRBV3-2) to TRBJ2-1; D may be TRBD2 (5 bases). The CDR3 loop spans 12 amino acids. Germline V lookup: CDR1 LGHDT, CDR2 YNNKEL (reference sequence). Trimming stripped 6 bases from V and 8 bases from J, with 11 bases between. The CDR3 sequence: CASRGPEDEQFF. As DNA, the CDR3 is TGTGCCAGCAGAGGGCCGGAGGATGAGCAGTTCTTC.

J is TRBJ2-1 and V is TRBV7-9; 11 bases align to TRBD2. V lost 3 bases to trimming and J lost 7 bases; unmatched junction nucleotides: 8. This CDR3 is 16 amino acids long. Germline V CDR1 and CDR2: SEHNR, FQNEAQ (reference sequence). The CDR3 region has the DNA TGTGCCAGCAGCTTGAGACTAGCGGGGAGGGCGAATGAGCAGTTCTTC. This sequence encodes CASSLRLAGRANEQFF.

The chain joins TRBV5-1 to TRBJ2-1; D is uncertain. Germline lookup yields CDR1 SGHRS and CDR2 YFSETQ. V lost 4 bases and J lost 7, with 12 bases in between. This CDR3 spans 13 amino acids. The CDR3 loop reads CASSPFLLNEQFF. In DNA, the CDR3 is TGCGCCAGCAGCCCGTTCCTTTTGAATGAGCAGTTCTTC.

The chain has TRBV6-7 and TRBJ2-4, with D tentatively TRBD2 (7 bases). TRBV6-7 belongs to the ORF category, with a function that is uncertain. The V gene lost 0 bases and the J gene lost 6 bases, with 36 bases spanning the gap. The CDR3 runs 23 residues. Written as DNA, the CDR3 is TGTGCCAGCAGTTACTCCCCCTGGGGGCAGGGATCGGGGGTATGGCGGGAGACAAACATTCAGTACTTC. This translates into CASSYSPWGQGSGVWRETNIQYF.

The chain is built from TRBV29-1 and TRBJ2-7, with D maybe TRBD2 (5 bases). CDR3 length: 12 amino acids. Germline V gene lookup returns CDR1 SQVTM and CDR2 ANQGSEA. Trimming pared 8 bases from V and 3 bases from J, leaving 14 bases between. The DNA of the CDR3 is TGCAGCTACATGGGAGTCGGCTACGAGCAGTACTTC. Translation: CSYMGVGYEQYF.

The chain recombines TRBV6-6 with TRBJ1-2, with D perhaps matching TRBD1 (5 bases). The CDR3 sequence is 13 residues long. CDR1 MNHNY and CDR2 SVGAGI come from the germline V gene (reference sequence). V lost 2 bases to trimming and J lost 7 bases, with 11 bases between them. The CDR3 loop reads CASSYGAGGGYTF. The CDR3 DNA is TGTGCCAGCAGTTACGGGGCAGGCGGTGGCTACACCTTC.

The chain has TRBV19 and TRBJ2-1, with TRBD2 matching 14 bases. The CDR3 covers 14 residues. Germline V gene sequence: CDR1 LNHDA, CDR2 SQIVND (reference sequence). With V trimmed by 6 bases and J by 8 bases, 3 bases remained unmatched. This CDR3 is CASRGTSGSDEQFF. CDR3 nucleotides: TGTGCCAGTAGAGGGACTAGCGGGAGTGATGAGCAGTTCTTC.

The chain couples TRBV7-8 to TRBJ1-3; D is unresolved. Germline V gene sequence: CDR1 SGHVS, CDR2 FQNEAQ. The CDR3 runs to 15 residues. V was cut by 3 bases and J by 2 bases, with 11 bases left in between. This CDR3 reads CASSFSPSPGNTIYF. CDR3 coding DNA: TGTGCCAGCAGCTTCTCCCCGTCCCCTGGAAACACCATATATTTT.

The chain uses TRBV19 and TRBJ1-5; D uncertain. With 2 bases removed from V and 5 bases from J, the gap between germline ends came to 10 bases. The germline gives CDR1 LNHDA, CDR2 SQIVND (reference sequence). CDR3 length equals 14 residues. CDR3 sequence reads: CASSIQGSDQPQHF. The DNA of the CDR3 is TGTGCCAGTAGTATACAAGGGAGCGATCAGCCCCAGCATTTT.

This chain joins TRBV5-4 and TRBJ1-1; no clear D gene. Trimming stripped 0 bases from V and 5 bases from J, with 8 bases between. The CDR3 sequence is 13 residues long. The V gene's germline CDR1 is SGHNT and CDR2 YYREEE (reference sequence). The CDR3 region is CASSLVADTEAFF. DNA of the CDR3: TGTGCCAGCAGCTTGGTGGCGGATACTGAAGCTTTCTTT.

The V and J genes are TRBV4-1 and TRBJ1-6; D call uncertain. V was cut by 5 bases and J by 6 bases, with 14 bases left in between. CDR3 length: 15 residues. In germline, CDR1 is MGHRA, CDR2 YSYEKL. CDR3 residues: CASSELPGFNSPLHF. Here the CDR3 DNA reads TGCGCCAGCAGCGAATTACCGGGGTTTAATTCACCCCTCCACTTT.

The chain employs TRBV3-1 (or the pseudogene TRBV3-2) and TRBJ2-5; 7 bases match TRBD2. The V gene's germline CDR1 is LGHDT and CDR2 YNNKEL (reference sequence). V lost 4 bases to trimming and J lost 1 base; unmatched junction nucleotides: 6. This CDR3 contains 15 residues. The CDR3 protein is CASSPLSGGQETQYF. The CDR3 nucleotides read TGTGCCAGCAGCCCTCTGTCGGGGGGCCAAGAGACCCAGTACTTC.

The chain employs TRBV6-6 and TRBJ1-5; 10 bases are shared with TRBD1. Germline-derived CDR1 and CDR2 are MNHNY and SVGAGI (reference sequence). J gave up 1 base and V 10 bases, and 4 bases lay outside the gene matches. The CDR3 contains 14 residues. CDR3 coding DNA: TGTGCCACCCGGACAGGGGGAAGCAATCAGCCCCAGCATTTT. Amino acid sequence: CATRTGGSNQPQHF.

This chain links TRBV18 with TRBJ2-7; 10 positions agree with TRBD2. J was trimmed by 4 bases and V by 4 bases; bases with no gene match: 4. Germline V gives CDR1 KGHSH, CDR2 LQKENI. CDR3 length: 14 residues. CDR3 nucleotides: TGTGCCAGCTCACAGAGCGGGGGGGTTTACGAGCAGTACTTC. Translation gives CASSQSGGVYEQYF.

The chain couples TRBV6-2 or TRBV6-3 to TRBJ2-7, with D maybe TRBD2 (6 bases). This CDR3 is 15 amino acids long. Germline loops: CDR1 MNHEY, CDR2 SVGEGT. V lost 4 bases and J lost 0, with 13 bases in between. This chain's CDR3 is CASSSQGLGSYEQYF. The CDR3 DNA follows: TGTGCCAGCAGTTCCCAGGGACTGGGCTCCTACGAGCAGTACTTC.

The chain carries TRBV7-9 and TRBJ2-1; 7 bases agree with TRBD2. Germline V gene sequence: CDR1 SEHNR, CDR2 FQNEAQ (reference sequence). Trimming removed 7 bases from V and 4 bases from J; junction bases left unmatched: 13. The CDR3 covers 16 residues. This CDR3 reads CASTGGRADFYNEQFF. The CDR3 DNA follows: TGTGCCAGCACCGGGGGGAGAGCAGACTTTTACAATGAGCAGTTCTTC.

The chain links TRBV7-2 to TRBJ2-1; TRBD2 matches at 7 bases. The trim removed 1 base at V and 9 bases at J, leaving 9 bases unmatched. Germline CDR1 is SGHTA and CDR2 is FQGNSA. This CDR3 contains 15 residues. CDR3 bases: TGTGCCAGCAGCTTAGTCGGACTAGGGAACATTGAGCAGTTCTTC. It encodes CASSLVGLGNIEQFF.

V usage is TRBV19 and J usage is TRBJ2-3; D possibly corresponds to TRBD2 (5 bases). Germline V gene data show CDR1 as LNHDA and CDR2 as SQIVND (reference sequence). Between the trimmed V and J ends, which lost 4 bases and 1 base, there was a span of 21 bases. The CDR3 consists of 18 residues. The CDR3, as DNA: TGTGCCAGTAGTACTCACCTGCGGGCACTCGAACGCACAGATACGCAGTATTTT. Residues: CASSTHLRALERTDTQYF.

Only a few counts were recorded for this clone. The CDR3 is CATLESGQGNYGYTF. The DNA of the CDR3 is TGTGCCACCCTGGAGTCGGGACAGGGGAACTATGGCTACACCTTC. The chain couples TRBV5-6 to TRBJ1-2, with 10 nucleotides matching TRBD1. Trimming took 9 bases from V and 2 from J; bases not matched to a gene: 10. The germline V gene has CDR1 SGHDT and CDR2 YYEEEE. The CDR3 has 15 residues.

The V and J genes are TRBV5-4 and TRBJ1-4; 8 nucleotides line up with TRBD1. The junction had 4 bases not matched to a gene; V was cut back by 3 bases and J by 12 bases. The CDR3 runs 12 residues. In germline, CDR1 is SGHNT, CDR2 YYREEE (reference sequence). The CDR3 sequence is CASSYKQGELFF. The CDR3 nucleotides read TGTGCCAGCAGCTATAAACAGGGGGAACTGTTTTTT. Full variable domain (remainder filled in from reference TRBV5-4 and TRBJ1-4): ETGVTQSPTHLIKTRGQQVTLRCSSQSGHNTVSWYQQALGQGPQFIFQYYREEENGRGNFPPRFSGLQFPNYSSELNVNALELDDSALYLCASSYKQGELFFGSGTQLSVL.

The chain joins TRBV5-4 to TRBJ2-1, with a possible D match to TRBD2 (5 bases). Between the trimmed V and J ends, which lost 0 bases and 6 bases, there was a span of 10 bases. Per the germline V gene, CDR1 is SGHNT and CDR2 is YYREEE (reference sequence). The CDR3 is 14 residues long. CDR3 bases: TGTGCCAGCAGCTTGGGGGGTGGGAGCAATGAGCAGTTCTTC. This gives the protein CASSLGGGSNEQFF. Full variable domain (outside the CDR3, taken from reference TRBV5-4 and TRBJ2-1): ETGVTQSPTHLIKTRGQQVTLRCSSQSGHNTVSWYQQALGQGPQFIFQYYREEENGRGNFPPRFSGLQFPNYSSELNVNALELDDSALYLCASSLGGGSNEQFFGPGTRLTVL.

This clone was recorded once. The V call is TRBV30, the J call TRBJ2-2; 9 bases match TRBD2. V trimming: 3 bases; J trimming: 4 bases; junction bases outside the gene matches: 6. Germline values: CDR1 GTSNPN, CDR2 SVGIG (reference sequence). This CDR3 is built from 15 residues. Here the CDR3 DNA reads TGTGCCTGGAGGAGGAGCGGGAGGTCCACCGGGGAGCTGTTTTTT. It translates to CAWRRSGRSTGELFF. The full variable domain, rest sourced from reference TRBV30 and TRBJ2-2, is SQTIHQWPATLVQPVGSPLSLECTVEGTSNPNLYWYRQAAGRGLQLLFYSVGIGQISSEVPQNLSASRPQDRQFILSSKKLLLSDSGFYLCAWRRSGRSTGELFFGEGSRLTVL.

This rearrangement joins TRBV7-2 to TRBJ2-1, with D possibly matching TRBD2 (6 bases). The germline V gene has CDR1 SGHTA and CDR2 FQGNSA. The CDR3 has 19 residues. V was trimmed by 3 bases and J by 5 bases, leaving 26 bases between them. The CDR3 nucleotides read TGTGCCAGCAGCTTGCGGAGGGCCCTGGGGGGATCCTCTAACAATGAGCAGTTCTTC. It codes for CASSLRRALGGSSNNEQFF.

This clone was detected only once. The chain combines TRBV5-1 with TRBJ2-3; tentative D call: TRBD2 (8 bases). The V end was cut by 4 bases, the J end by 1 base, with 16 bases between. The CDR3 contains 16 residues. Germline V gene sequence: CDR1 SGHRS, CDR2 YFSETQ. CDR3 sequence (DNA): TGCGCCAGCAGCCCGAGGGGGCGGGAGGGCACAGATACGCAGTATTTT. This sequence encodes CASSPRGREGTDTQYF. Complete variable domain (other parts from reference TRBV5-1 and TRBJ2-3): KAGVTQTPRYLIKTRGQQVTLSCSPISGHRSVSWYQQTPGQGLQFLFEYFSETQRNKGNFPGRFSGRQFSNSRSEMNVSTLELGDSALYLCASSPRGREGTDTQYFGPGTRLTVL.

The chain links TRBV3-1 (or the pseudogene TRBV3-2) to TRBJ1-3, with 12 bases fitting TRBD1. Germline-derived CDR1 and CDR2 are LGHDT and YNNKEL (reference sequence). The CDR3 is made up of 16 amino acids. Trimming cost V 4 bases and J 3 bases; bases outside gene matches: 4. The CDR3 nucleotides read TGTGCCAGCAGCCTGGGGACAGGGGGCAGTGGAAACACCATATATTTT. This encodes CASSLGTGGSGNTIYF.